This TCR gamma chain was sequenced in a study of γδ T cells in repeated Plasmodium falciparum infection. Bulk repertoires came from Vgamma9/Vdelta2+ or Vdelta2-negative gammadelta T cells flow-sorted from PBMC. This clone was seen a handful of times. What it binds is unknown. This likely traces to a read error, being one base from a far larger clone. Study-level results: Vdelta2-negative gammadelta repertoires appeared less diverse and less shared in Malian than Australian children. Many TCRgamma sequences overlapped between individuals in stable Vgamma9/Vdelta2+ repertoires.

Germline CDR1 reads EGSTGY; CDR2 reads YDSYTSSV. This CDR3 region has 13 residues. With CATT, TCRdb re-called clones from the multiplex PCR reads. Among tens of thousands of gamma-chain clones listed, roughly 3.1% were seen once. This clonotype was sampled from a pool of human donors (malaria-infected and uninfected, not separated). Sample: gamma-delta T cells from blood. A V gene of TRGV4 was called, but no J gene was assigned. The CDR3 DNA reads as TGTGCCACCTGGGATGGGCGCCCCCCCATGAAGCTCTTT. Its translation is CATWDGRPPMKLF.